A selection of T cell receptor beta chains follows, all from one sample in a study of blood T cell repertoires in COVID-19. Repertoires were generated with immunoSEQ multiplex PCR, while TCRdb's copy carries only in-frame clones and drops some. The table records 220,000 or so clones, about 86% of them present only once. Sequenced input: peripheral blood. These receptors all stem from a woman in her twenties or thirties who had recovered from COVID-19. Each CDR3 is given with its conserved first and last residue. Each record gives: D gene, J gene, clone size, V gene, CDR3 protein, CDR3 DNA. D genes are given only for firm matches. Clone sizes are given selectively: once, few, many, or a class where the clone is expanded.

TRBD1 | TRBJ1-5 | - | TRBV6-4 | CASSDSIPDRGQRQPQHF | TGTGCCAGCAGTGACTCGATTCCGGACAGGGGGCAGCGTCAGCCCCAGCATTTT
- | TRBJ1-1 | - | TRBV6-5 | CASSYTGDEAFF | TGTGCCAGCAGTTACACGGGGGATGAAGCTTTCTTT
TRBD2 | TRBJ2-1 | - | TRBV12-5 | CASGLIAGGIPHEQFF | TGTGCTAGTGGTTTGATTGCGGGAGGGATCCCCCATGAGCAGTTCTTC
- | TRBJ1-6 | once | TRBV30 | CAWSFLSEDSPLHF | TGTGCCTGGAGTTTCCTCTCGGAGGACTCACCCCTCCACTTT
TRBD2 | TRBJ2-5 | - | TRBV28 | CASSSRTSGIQETQYF | TGTGCCAGCAGTTCGCGGACTAGCGGTATACAAGAGACCCAGTACTTC
- | TRBJ1-6 | - | TRBV19 | CASSIGPDLISPLHF | TGTGCCAGTAGTATAGGTCCAGATTTGATATCACCCCTCCACTTT
- | TRBJ2-7 | - | TRBV6-5 | CASILSPRGAYEQYF | TGTGCCAGCATCCTGTCGCCCCGGGGGGCGTACGAGCAGTACTTC
TRBD2 | TRBJ2-7 | once | TRBV18 | CASSRAGGSGEQYF | TGTGCCAGCTCGCGCGCGGGGGGCTCCGGGGAGCAGTACTTC
TRBD1 | TRBJ1-4 | - | TRBV27 | CASSQGATNEKLFF | TGTGCCAGCAGTCAGGGGGCTACTAATGAAAAACTGTTTTTT
- | TRBJ1-1 | - | TRBV7-6 | CASSLDPGLSTEAFF | TGTGCCAGCAGCTTAGATCCAGGGCTGAGCACTGAAGCTTTCTTT
TRBD1 | TRBJ1-5 | once | TRBV6-6 | CASSPGTGTHNQPQHF | TGTGCCAGCAGTCCGGGGACAGGGACCCACAATCAGCCCCAGCATTTT
- | TRBJ2-7 | - | TRBV10-2 | CASSVRPGGQYEQYF | TGCGCCAGCAGTGTCCGACCCGGGGGTCAGTACGAGCAGTACTTC
- | TRBJ2-3 | - | TRBV28 | CASSQPRAPDTQYF | TGTGCCAGCAGTCAGCCCAGGGCCCCGGATACGCAGTATTTT
- | TRBJ2-1 | few | TRBV6-6 | CASSYPGLSSYNEQFF | TGTGCCAGCAGCTATCCGGGACTGAGCTCCTACAATGAGCAGTTCTTC
- | TRBJ2-7 | - | TRBV5-5 | CASSSYSYEQYF | TGTGCCAGCAGCTCGTATTCCTACGAGCAGTACTTC
TRBD2 | TRBJ2-7 | - | TRBV19 | CASSLERGSYEQYF | TGTGCCAGTAGTCTAGAGCGGGGATCCTACGAGCAGTACTTC
TRBD2 | TRBJ2-3 | - | TRBV4-1 | CASSQGRLAGGRRGTDTQYF | TGCGCCAGCAGCCAAGGGCGACTAGCGGGAGGGCGGAGGGGCACAGATACGCAGTATTTT
- | TRBJ1-1 | once | TRBV10-3 | CATGPRASTEAFF | TGTGCCACAGGGCCAAGAGCTAGCACTGAAGCTTTCTTT
TRBD1 | TRBJ1-4 | few | TRBV30 | CAWSPGTGDEKLFF | TGTGCCTGGAGCCCCGGGACAGGGGACGAAAAACTGTTTTTT
- | TRBJ1-5 | - | TRBV7-9 | CASSKSLEDQPQHF | TGTGCCAGCAGTAAAAGTCTGGAGGATCAGCCCCAGCATTTT
- | TRBJ1-1 | - | TRBV5-1 | CASRTYRRLNTEAFF | TGCGCCAGCAGGACCTACAGAAGACTAAACACTGAAGCTTTCTTT
- | TRBJ2-7 | - | TRBV6-5 | CASSYYSQGREQYF | TGTGCCAGCAGTTACTATAGTCAGGGCCGCGAGCAGTACTTC
- | TRBJ1-5 | - | TRBV28 | CASCWAAGNQPQHF | TGTGCCAGCTGCTGGGCCGCAGGCAATCAGCCCCAGCATTTT
- | TRBJ1-1 | - | TRBV29-1 | CSVRLWREKDTEAFF | TGCAGCGTCAGACTATGGAGGGAGAAGGACACTGAAGCTTTCTTT
TRBD2 | TRBJ2-1 | - | TRBV10-3 | CAISESQRGYNEQFF | TGTGCCATCAGTGAGTCCCAGCGGGGCTACAATGAGCAGTTCTTC
TRBD1 | TRBJ2-7 | - | TRBV29-1 | CSVEFGQGGEQYF | TGCAGCGTTGAATTCGGACAGGGTGGCGAGCAGTACTTC
- | TRBJ2-7 | once | TRBV24-1 | CAPYEQYF | TGTGCCCCATACGAGCAGTACTTC
TRBD1 | TRBJ2-5 | - | TRBV5-1 | CASRPPAGGQETQYF | TGCGCCAGCAGGCCCCCTGCAGGGGGCCAAGAGACCCAGTACTTC
TRBD2 | TRBJ2-7 | few | TRBV5-4 | CASSFPGTRGREQYF | TGTGCCAGCAGCTTTCCCGGGACTAGAGGGCGCGAGCAGTACTTC
- | TRBJ2-5 | - | TRBV7-9 | CASSAPNYETQYF | TGTGCCAGCAGCGCCCCCAACTATGAGACCCAGTACTTC
- | TRBJ1-5 | - | TRBV2 | CASSSRWRSNQPQHF | TGTGCCAGCAGTTCCCGGTGGAGATCCAATCAGCCCCAGCATTTT
- | TRBJ2-7 | - | TRBV9 | CASSPTYEQYF | TGTGCCAGCAGCCCTACCTACGAGCAGTACTTC
TRBD1 | TRBJ2-7 | few | TRBV28 | CASSFTRGQGHEQYF | TGTGCCAGCAGTTTTACCAGGGGACAGGGACACGAGCAGTACTTC
- | TRBJ1-2 | few | TRBV2 | CASRATGPLRGYTF | TGTGCCAGCAGAGCCACAGGGCCCCTACGGGGCTACACCTTC
- | TRBJ2-7 | - | TRBV6-6 | CASSYSSGVLVEQYF | TGTGCCAGCAGTTACTCATCAGGGGTGTTGGTCGAGCAGTACTTC
TRBD1 | TRBJ1-1 | - | TRBV6-5 | CASADRAGAFF | TGTGCCAGCGCCGACAGGGCCGGAGCTTTCTTT
- | TRBJ1-3 | - | TRBV9 | CASSVGALQGAGNTIYF | TGTGCCAGCAGCGTAGGGGCCCTACAGGGTGCTGGAAACACCATATATTTT
TRBD1 | TRBJ2-2 | - | TRBV15 | CATQGVNGELFF | TGTGCCACCCAGGGGGTGAACGGGGAGCTGTTTTTT
TRBD1 | TRBJ2-7 | - | TRBV19 | CASSIRQGFYEQYF | TGTGCCAGTAGTATCCGACAGGGGTTCTACGAGCAGTACTTC
TRBD1 | TRBJ1-5 | - | TRBV10-3 | CAIGPGQGVSNQPQHF | TGTGCCATCGGTCCGGGACAGGGGGTTAGCAATCAGCCCCAGCATTTT
- | TRBJ2-4 | - | TRBV19 | CASSSTGLKNIQYF | TGTGCCAGTAGTTCGACAGGTTTAAAAAACATTCAGTACTTC
- | TRBJ2-1 | - | TRBV6-5 | CASRTEGPYNEQFF | TGTGCCAGTCGCACGGAGGGCCCTTACAATGAGCAGTTCTTC
TRBD1 | TRBJ1-2 | few | TRBV6-1 | CASSERGDRDGYTF | TGTGCCAGCAGTGAAAGAGGAGACAGGGATGGCTACACCTTC
TRBD1 | TRBJ1-1 | - | TRBV13 | CASSPYRGSTEAFF | TGTGCCAGCAGCCCCTACAGGGGTTCCACTGAAGCTTTCTTT
- | TRBJ1-6 | - | TRBV5-1 | CASSLGQNSPLHF | TGCGCCAGCAGCTTGGGACAGAATTCACCCCTCCACTTT
- | TRBJ1-5 | - | TRBV5-5 | CASSLGEGRLQNQPQHF | TGTGCCAGCAGCTTGGGGGAGGGTAGGCTTCAGAACCAGCCCCAGCATTTT
- | TRBJ1-2 | - | TRBV28 | CASSRSNYGYTF | TGTGCCAGCAGTCGGAGTAACTATGGCTACACCTTC
TRBD1 | TRBJ1-5 | - | TRBV5-1 | CASREDRDRPQHF | TGCGCCAGCAGGGAGGACAGGGATCGCCCCCAGCATTTT
- | TRBJ1-3 | few | TRBV3-1/TRBV3-2 | CASSQHVTTSGNTIYF | TGTGCCAGCAGCCAACACGTGACTACCTCTGGAAACACCATATATTTT
- | TRBJ2-5 | - | TRBV6-6 | CASSVAGEETQYF | TGTGCCAGCAGCGTCGCAGGGGAAGAGACCCAGTACTTC
- | TRBJ2-5 | once | TRBV19 | CASRPMNEVVETQYF | TGTGCCAGTAGACCGATGAATGAGGTAGTTGAGACCCAGTACTTC
TRBD2 | TRBJ2-7 | - | TRBV4-2 | CASSQDLAGESYEQYF | TGTGCCAGCAGCCAAGATCTAGCGGGAGAATCCTACGAGCAGTACTTC
TRBD2 | TRBJ2-2 | - | TRBV2 | CASSEDTAGTSTGELFF | TGTGCCAGCAGTGAAGATACAGCCGGGACTAGCACCGGGGAGCTGTTTTTT
- | TRBJ2-3 | - | TRBV4-1 | CASSQGTKPALDTQYF | TGCGCCAGCAGCCAAGGGACAAAACCGGCCCTAGATACGCAGTATTTT
TRBD2 | TRBJ2-7 | - | TRBV4-1 | CASSRLRGSYEQYF | TGCGCCAGCAGCCGCTTGCGCGGGAGCTACGAGCAGTACTTC